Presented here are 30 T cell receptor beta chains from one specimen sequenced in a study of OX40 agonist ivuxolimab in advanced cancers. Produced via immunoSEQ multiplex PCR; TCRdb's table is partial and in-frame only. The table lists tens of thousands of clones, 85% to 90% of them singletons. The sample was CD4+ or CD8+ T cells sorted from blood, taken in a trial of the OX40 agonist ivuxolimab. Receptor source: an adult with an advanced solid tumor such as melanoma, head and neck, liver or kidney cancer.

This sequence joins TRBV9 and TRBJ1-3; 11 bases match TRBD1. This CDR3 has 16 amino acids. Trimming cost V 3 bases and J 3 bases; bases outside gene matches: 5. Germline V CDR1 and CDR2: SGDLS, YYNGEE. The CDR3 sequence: CASSAGTGGSGNTIYF. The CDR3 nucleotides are TGTGCCAGCAGCGCCGGGACAGGGGGTAGTGGAAACACCATATATTTT. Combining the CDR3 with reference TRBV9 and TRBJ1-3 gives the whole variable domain DSGVTQTPKHLITATGQRVTLRCSPRSGDLSVYWYQQSLDQGLQFLIQYYNGEERAKGNILERFSAQQFPDLHSELNLSSLELGDSALYFCASSAGTGGSGNTIYFGEGSWLTVV.

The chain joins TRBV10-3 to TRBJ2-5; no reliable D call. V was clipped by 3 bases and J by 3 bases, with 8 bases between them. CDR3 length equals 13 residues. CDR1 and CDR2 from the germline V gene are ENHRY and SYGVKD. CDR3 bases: TGTGCCATCAGTGATCAGGTCGAAGAGACCCAGTACTTC. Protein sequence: CAISDQVEETQYF.

CDR3 nucleotide sequence: TGTGCCAGCAGTTTCAGGGGTTCTGGGGCCAACGTCCTGACTTTC. Translating gives CASSFRGSGANVLTF. The chain joins TRBV28 to TRBJ2-6, with D possibly being TRBD1 (6 bases). The V gene's germline CDR1 is MDHEN and CDR2 SYDVKM. The CDR3 is 15 residues long. V was trimmed by 3 bases and J by 1 base, leaving 7 bases between them.

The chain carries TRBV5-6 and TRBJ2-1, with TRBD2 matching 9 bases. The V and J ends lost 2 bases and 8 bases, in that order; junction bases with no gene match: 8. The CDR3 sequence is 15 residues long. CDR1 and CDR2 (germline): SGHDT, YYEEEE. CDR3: CASSFLAGGPDEQFF. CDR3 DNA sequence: TGTGCCAGCAGCTTCCTTGCGGGAGGGCCTGATGAGCAGTTCTTC.

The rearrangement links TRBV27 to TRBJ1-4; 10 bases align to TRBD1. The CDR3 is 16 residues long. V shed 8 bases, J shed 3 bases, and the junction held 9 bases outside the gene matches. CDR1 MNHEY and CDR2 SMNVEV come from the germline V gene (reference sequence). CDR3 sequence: CASRLGQGRANEKLFF. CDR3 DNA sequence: TGTGCCAGCCGCCTGGGACAGGGGCGGGCTAATGAAAAACTGTTTTTT.

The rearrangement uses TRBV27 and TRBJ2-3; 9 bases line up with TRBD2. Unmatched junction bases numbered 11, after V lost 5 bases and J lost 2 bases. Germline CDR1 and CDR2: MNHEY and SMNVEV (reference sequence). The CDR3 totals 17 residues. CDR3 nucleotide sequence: TGTGCCAGCAGTCCCCTTTGGACTAGCGAGTTCACAGATACGCAGTATTTT. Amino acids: CASSPLWTSEFTDTQYF.

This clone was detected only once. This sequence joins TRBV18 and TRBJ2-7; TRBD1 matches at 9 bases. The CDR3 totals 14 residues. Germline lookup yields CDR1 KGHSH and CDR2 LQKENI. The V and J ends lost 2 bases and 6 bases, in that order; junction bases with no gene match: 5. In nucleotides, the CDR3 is TGTGCCAGCTCACCAGCCGGGACAGGGACCGAGCAGTACTTC. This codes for CASSPAGTGTEQYF.

The CDR3 DNA sequence: TGTGCCAGTAGTATACAAACGCAGGGAAGCGAGACCCAGTACTTC. It translates to CASSIQTQGSETQYF. The chain is built from TRBV19 and TRBJ2-5; D is possibly TRBD1 (5 bases). The V gene's germline CDR1 is LNHDA and CDR2 SQIVND (reference sequence). V dropped 2 bases and J dropped 5 bases, with 15 bases sitting between them. There are 15 residues in the CDR3.

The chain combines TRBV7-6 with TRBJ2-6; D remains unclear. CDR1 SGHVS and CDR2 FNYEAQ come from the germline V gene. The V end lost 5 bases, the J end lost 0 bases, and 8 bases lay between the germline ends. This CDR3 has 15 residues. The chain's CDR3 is CASSPAGSGANVLTF. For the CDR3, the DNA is TGTGCCAGCAGCCCCGCCGGCTCTGGGGCCAACGTCCTGACTTTC. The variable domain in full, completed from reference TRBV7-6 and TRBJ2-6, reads GAGVSQSPRYKVTKRGQDVALRCDPISGHVSLYWYRQALGQGPEFLTYFNYEAQQDKSGLPNDRFSAERPEGSISTLTIQRTEQRDSAMYRCASSPAGSGANVLTFGAGSRLTVL.

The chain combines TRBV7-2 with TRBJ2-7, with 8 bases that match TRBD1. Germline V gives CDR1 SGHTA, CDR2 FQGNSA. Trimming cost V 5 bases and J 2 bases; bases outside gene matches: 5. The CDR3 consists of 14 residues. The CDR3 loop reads CASSVGTGAYEQYF. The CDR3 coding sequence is TGTGCCAGCAGCGTCGGGACAGGCGCCTACGAGCAGTACTTC.

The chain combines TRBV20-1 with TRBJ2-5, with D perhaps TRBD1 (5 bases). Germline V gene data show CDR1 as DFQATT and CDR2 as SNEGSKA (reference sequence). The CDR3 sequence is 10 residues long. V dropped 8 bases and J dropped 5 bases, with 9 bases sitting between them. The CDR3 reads CSTSGETQYF. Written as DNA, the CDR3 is TGCAGTACCTCAGGGGAGACCCAGTACTTC.

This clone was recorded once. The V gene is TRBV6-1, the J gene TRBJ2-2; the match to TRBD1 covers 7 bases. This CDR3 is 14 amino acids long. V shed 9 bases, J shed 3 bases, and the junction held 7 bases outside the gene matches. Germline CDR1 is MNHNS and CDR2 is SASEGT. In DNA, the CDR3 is TGTGCCAGTGAGGGACAGACCTACACCGGGGAGCTGTTTTTT. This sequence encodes CASEGQTYTGELFF.

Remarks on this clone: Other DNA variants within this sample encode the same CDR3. Here the CDR3 DNA reads TGTGCCTGGAGCGCTAAGGGACAGGGTTCCACAGATACGCAGTATTTT. It specifies CAWSAKGQGSTDTQYF. J is TRBJ2-3 and V is TRBV30, with 9 nucleotides matching TRBD1. CDR1 and CDR2 from the germline V gene are GTSNPN and SVGIG (reference sequence). The CDR3 totals 16 residues. Germline trimming cut 3 bases from V and 2 bases from J; bases unmatched to any gene: 9.

For the CDR3, the DNA is TGCAGTGCTATTGGGAATGAGCAGTTCTTC. It is translated as CSAIGNEQFF. V gene TRBV20-1 combines with J gene TRBJ2-1; no reliable D call. The ends were cut back, 4 bases at V and 7 bases at J, with 5 bases in the middle. Germline V gene sequence: CDR1 DFQATT, CDR2 SNEGSKA (reference sequence). CDR3 length equals 10 residues.

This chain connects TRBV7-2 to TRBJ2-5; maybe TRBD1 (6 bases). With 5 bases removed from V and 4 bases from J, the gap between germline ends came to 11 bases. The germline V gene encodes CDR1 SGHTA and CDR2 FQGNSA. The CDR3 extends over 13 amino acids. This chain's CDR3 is CASSPRGGETQYF. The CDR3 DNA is TGTGCCAGCAGCCCGAGAGGGGGAGAGACCCAGTACTTC.

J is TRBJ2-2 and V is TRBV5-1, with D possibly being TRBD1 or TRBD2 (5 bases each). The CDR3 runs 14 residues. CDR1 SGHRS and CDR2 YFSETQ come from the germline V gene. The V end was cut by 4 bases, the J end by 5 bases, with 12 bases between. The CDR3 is CASSDPRGTGELFF. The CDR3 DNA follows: TGCGCCAGCAGCGACCCGAGGGGTACCGGGGAGCTGTTTTTT.

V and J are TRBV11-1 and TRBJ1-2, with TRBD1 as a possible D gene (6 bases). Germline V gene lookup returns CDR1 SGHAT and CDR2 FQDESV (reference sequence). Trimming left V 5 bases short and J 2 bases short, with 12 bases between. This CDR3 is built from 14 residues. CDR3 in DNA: TGTGCCAGCAGCACCGGACAGCCGAACTATGGCTACACCTTC. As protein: CASSTGQPNYGYTF.

The CDR3 loop reads CASSHTESGANVLTF. Here the CDR3 DNA reads TGTGCCAGCAGCCATACTGAGTCTGGGGCCAACGTCCTGACTTTC. The rearrangement uses TRBV7-9 and TRBJ2-6, with D hard to call. Germline CDR1 SEHNR, CDR2 FQNEAQ (reference sequence). This CDR3 has 15 amino acids. V shed 5 bases and J shed 1 base, with 9 bases lying between them.

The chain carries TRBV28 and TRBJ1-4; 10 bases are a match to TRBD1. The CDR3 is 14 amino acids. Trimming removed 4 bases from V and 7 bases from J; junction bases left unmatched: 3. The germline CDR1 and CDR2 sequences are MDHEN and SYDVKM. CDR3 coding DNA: TGTGCCAGCAGTTCGGGACAGGGGAGTGAAAAACTGTTTTTT. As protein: CASSSGQGSEKLFF. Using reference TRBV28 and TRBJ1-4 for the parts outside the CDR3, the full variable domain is DVKVTQSSRYLVKRTGEKVFLECVQDMDHENMFWYRQDPGLGLRLIYFSYDVKMKEKGDIPEGYSVSREKKERFSLILESASTNQTSMYLCASSSGQGSEKLFFGSGTQLSVL.

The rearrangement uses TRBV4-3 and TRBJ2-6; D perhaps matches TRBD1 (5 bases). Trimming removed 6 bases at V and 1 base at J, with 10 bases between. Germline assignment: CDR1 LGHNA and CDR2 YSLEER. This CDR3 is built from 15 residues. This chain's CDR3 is CASRRTPSGANVLTF. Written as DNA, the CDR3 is TGCGCCAGCAGGAGGACACCGTCTGGGGCCAACGTCCTGACTTTC.

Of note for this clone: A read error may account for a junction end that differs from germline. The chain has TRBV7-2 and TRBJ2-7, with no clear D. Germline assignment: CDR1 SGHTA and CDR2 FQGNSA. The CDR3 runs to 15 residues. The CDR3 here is CASSSSQVPSHEQYF. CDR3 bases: TGTGCCAGCAGCTCATCCCAGGTCCCCTCCCACGAGCAGTACTTC.

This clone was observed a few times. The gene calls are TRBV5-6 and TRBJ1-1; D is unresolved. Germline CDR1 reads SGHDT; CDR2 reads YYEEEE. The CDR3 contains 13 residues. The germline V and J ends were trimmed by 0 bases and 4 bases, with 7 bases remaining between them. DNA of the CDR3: TGTGCCAGCAGCTTGGAGCGGCGCACTGAAGCTTTCTTT. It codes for CASSLERRTEAFF.

In DNA, the CDR3 is TGCGCCAGCAGCCAAGATCAGGCGGGGAGCTCCTGGGAGACCCAGTACTTC. This codes for CASSQDQAGSSWETQYF. V and J are TRBV4-1 and TRBJ2-5; tentatively, D is TRBD2 (6 bases). Trimming took 0 bases from V and 5 from J, leaving 19 bases between them. Germline V gene data show CDR1 as MGHRA and CDR2 as YSYEKL. The CDR3 has 17 amino acids.

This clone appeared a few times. For the CDR3, the DNA is TGTGCCAGCGGACTGAATCAGCCCCAGCATTTT. Residues: CASGLNQPQHF. The chain carries TRBV28 and TRBJ1-5; no reliable D call. The V gene's germline CDR1 is MDHEN and CDR2 SYDVKM. The length of the CDR3 is 11 residues. V gave up 8 bases and J gave up 4 bases, with 6 bases separating them.

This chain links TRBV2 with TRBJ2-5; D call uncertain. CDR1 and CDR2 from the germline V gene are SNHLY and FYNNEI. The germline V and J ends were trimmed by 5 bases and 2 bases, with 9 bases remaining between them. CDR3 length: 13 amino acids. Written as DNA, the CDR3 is TGTGCCAGCAGTACCCTAGGACAAGAGACCCAGTACTTC. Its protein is CASSTLGQETQYF.

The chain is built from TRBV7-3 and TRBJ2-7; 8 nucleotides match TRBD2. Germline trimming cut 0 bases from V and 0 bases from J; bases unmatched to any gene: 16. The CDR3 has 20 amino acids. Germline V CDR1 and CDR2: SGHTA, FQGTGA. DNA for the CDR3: TGTGCCAGCAGCTTAACGCGGGAGGAAAGCAATACTCTTAGCTCCTACGAGCAGTACTTC. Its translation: CASSLTREESNTLSSYEQYF.

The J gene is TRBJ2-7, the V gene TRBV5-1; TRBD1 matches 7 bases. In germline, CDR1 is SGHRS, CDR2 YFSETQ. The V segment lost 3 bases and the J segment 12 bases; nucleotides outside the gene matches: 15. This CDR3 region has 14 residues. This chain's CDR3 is CASSSGTDSLNPYF. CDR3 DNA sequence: TGCGCCAGCAGCTCTGGGACAGACTCGCTTAATCCGTACTTC.

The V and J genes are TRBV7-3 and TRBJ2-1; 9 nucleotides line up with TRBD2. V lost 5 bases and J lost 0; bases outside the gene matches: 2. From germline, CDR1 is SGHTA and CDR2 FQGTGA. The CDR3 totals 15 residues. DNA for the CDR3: TGTGCCAGCAGCCTTAGCGGGGGCTCCTACAATGAGCAGTTCTTC. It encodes CASSLSGGSYNEQFF.

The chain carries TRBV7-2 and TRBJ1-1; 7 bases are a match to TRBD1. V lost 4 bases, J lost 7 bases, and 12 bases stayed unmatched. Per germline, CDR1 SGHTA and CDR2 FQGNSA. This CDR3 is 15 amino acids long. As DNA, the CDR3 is TGTGCCAGCAGCTCCACCCCGGGACAGCGATTTGAAGCTTTCTTT. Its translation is CASSSTPGQRFEAFF.

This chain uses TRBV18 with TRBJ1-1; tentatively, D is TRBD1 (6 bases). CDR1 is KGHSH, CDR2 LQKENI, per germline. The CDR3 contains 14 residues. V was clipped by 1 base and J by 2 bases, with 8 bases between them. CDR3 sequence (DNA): TGTGCCAGCTCACCACTACAGGGAAACACTGAAGCTTTCTTT. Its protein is CASSPLQGNTEAFF.